Listed here is a single T cell receptor (beta chain). This entry belongs to a study of shared clonotypes between healthy human individuals. Clones were sequenced by immunoSEQ multiplex PCR, and TCRdb holds only the in-frame ones, with some missing. The sample includes millions of clones, around nine tenths of them seen just once. This CDR3 region has 11 residues. Trimming shortened V by 8 bases and J by 6 bases, and 7 bases separated the two germline ends. Germline V gives CDR1 LGHNT, CDR2 FRNRAP. Sequencing input: naive CD4+ T cells sorted from blood. As to subset: CD45RA+ positively selected. V and J are TRBV12-5 and TRBJ2-2; D not resolved. The receptor comes from a young man in good health. In DNA form, the CDR3 reads TGTGCTAGTCACGCTGCCGGGGAGCTGTTTTTT. Encoded protein: CASHAAGELFF. Supplemented by reference TRBV12-5 and TRBJ2-2, the full variable domain reads DARVTQTPRHKVTEMGQEVTMRCQPILGHNTVFWYRQTMMQGLELLAYFRNRAPLDDSGMPKDRFSAEMPDATLATLKIQPSEPRDSAVYFCASHAAGELFFGEGSRLTVL.